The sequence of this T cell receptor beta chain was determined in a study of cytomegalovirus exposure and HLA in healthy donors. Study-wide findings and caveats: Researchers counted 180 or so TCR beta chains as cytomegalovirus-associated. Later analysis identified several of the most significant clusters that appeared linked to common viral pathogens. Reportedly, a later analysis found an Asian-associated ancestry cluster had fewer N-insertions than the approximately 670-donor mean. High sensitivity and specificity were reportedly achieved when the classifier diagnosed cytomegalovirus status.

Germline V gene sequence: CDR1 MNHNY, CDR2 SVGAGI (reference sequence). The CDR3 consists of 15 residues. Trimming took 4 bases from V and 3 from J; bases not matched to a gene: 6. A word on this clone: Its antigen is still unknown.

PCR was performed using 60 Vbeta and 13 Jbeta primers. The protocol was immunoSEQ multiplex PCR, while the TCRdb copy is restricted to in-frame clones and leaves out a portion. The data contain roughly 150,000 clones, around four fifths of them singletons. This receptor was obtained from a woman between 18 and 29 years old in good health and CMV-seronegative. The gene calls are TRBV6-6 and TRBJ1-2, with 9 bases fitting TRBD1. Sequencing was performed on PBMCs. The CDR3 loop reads CASSSTGGAYYGYTF. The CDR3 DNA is TGTGCCAGCAGTTCCACAGGGGGCGCTTACTATGGCTACACCTTC.